The 30 T cell receptor beta chains below come from one sample, sequenced in a study of blood T cell repertoires in COVID-19. The method was immunoSEQ multiplex PCR; TCRdb's version includes in-frame clones alone and lacks a portion of them. Among some 130,000 clones listed, 85% to 90% were seen once. The source material was peripheral blood. The receptors derive from a human donor in a cohort sampled during active COVID-19.

CDR3 DNA sequence: TGTGCCATCAGTGAGTCCGGGCGGGAGAAAGAGCAGTTCTTC. Translated, it gives CAISESGREKEQFF. J is TRBJ2-1 and V is TRBV10-3; 7 nucleotides align to TRBD2. The V gene's germline CDR1 is ENHRY and CDR2 SYGVKD. The CDR3 runs 14 residues. V trimming: 0 bases; J trimming: 10 bases; junction bases outside the gene matches: 6.

This rearrangement joins TRBV4-3 to TRBJ1-3; 8 bases are shared with TRBD1. With V trimmed by 0 bases and J by 0 bases, 7 bases remained unmatched. This CDR3 has 18 amino acids. Germline lookup yields CDR1 LGHNA and CDR2 YSLEER. The CDR3: CASSQDLTGALSGNTIYF. CDR3 nucleotide sequence: TGCGCCAGCAGCCAAGATTTGACAGGGGCCCTCTCTGGAAACACCATATATTTT.

The chain employs TRBV7-9 and TRBJ1-1; D might be TRBD1 (5 bases). Germline CDR1 reads SEHNR; CDR2 reads FQNEAQ (reference sequence). V lost 5 bases and J lost 4, with 14 bases in between. The CDR3 contains 14 residues. For the CDR3, the DNA is TGTGCCAGCAGCGGCCGGGTGGGGGGCACTGAAGCTTTCTTT. Its translation: CASSGRVGGTEAFF.

The chain links TRBV9 to TRBJ2-1, with 7 bases aligning to TRBD1. CDR1 SGDLS and CDR2 YYNGEE come from the germline V gene. The length of the CDR3 is 18 residues. J gave up 6 bases and V 0 bases, and 15 bases lay outside the gene matches. This chain's CDR3 is CASSVEVWGTDKINEQFF. The CDR3 DNA sequence: TGTGCCAGCAGCGTAGAGGTCTGGGGGACAGATAAAATCAATGAGCAGTTCTTC.

This rearrangement joins TRBV11-3 to TRBJ1-1, with a possible D match to TRBD1 (5 bases). With 7 bases removed from V and 5 bases from J, the gap between germline ends came to 23 bases. Germline CDR1 is SGHNT and CDR2 is YENEEA. This CDR3 region has 16 residues. CDR3 DNA sequence: TGTGCCAGCACCCCCGGGGGGACCCGGGGGGGGACTGAAGCTTTCTTT. It encodes CASTPGGTRGGTEAFF. Complete variable domain (other parts from reference TRBV11-3 and TRBJ1-1): EAGVVQSPRYKIIEKKQPVAFWCNPISGHNTLYWYLQNLGQGPELLIRYENEEAVDDSQLPKDRFSAERLKGVDSTLKIQPAELGDSAVYLCASTPGGTRGGTEAFFGQGTRLTVV.

V is TRBV5-4 and J is TRBJ2-2; D call uncertain. The germline V and J ends were trimmed by 0 bases and 0 bases, with 3 bases remaining between them. The CDR3 length is 14 residues. Germline values: CDR1 SGHNT, CDR2 YYREEE (reference sequence). The CDR3 here is CASSLAANTGELFF. As DNA, the CDR3 is TGTGCCAGCAGCTTGGCCGCGAACACCGGGGAGCTGTTTTTT.

The V and J genes are TRBV7-2 and TRBJ2-7; TRBD1 matches at 10 bases. The CDR3 spans 15 residues. Germline assignment: CDR1 SGHTA and CDR2 FQGNSA. The trim removed 5 bases at V and 4 bases at J, leaving 8 bases unmatched. The CDR3 spells CASSSPGTGEYEQYV. CDR3 nucleotides: TGTGCCAGCAGCAGCCCGGGGACAGGGGAATACGAGCAGTACGTC.

The chain is built from TRBV7-9 and TRBJ1-2, with unresolved D. Germline CDR1 reads SEHNR; CDR2 reads FQNEAQ (reference sequence). The CDR3 is 16 amino acids. V dropped 4 bases and J dropped 6 bases, with 21 bases sitting between them. Here the CDR3 reads CASSYNPRGTAHGYTF. DNA of the CDR3: TGTGCCAGCAGCTACAATCCCCGAGGAACGGCTCATGGCTACACCTTC.

This chain uses TRBV30 with TRBJ2-1, with 8 positions matching TRBD2. CDR1 is GTSNPN, CDR2 SVGIG, per germline (reference sequence). V gave up 7 bases and J gave up 12 bases; unmatched junction bases: 5. CDR3 length: 10 residues. CDR3 residues: CASSSGRQFF. The CDR3 nucleotides read TGTGCCTCCTCAAGCGGGAGGCAGTTCTTC.

V and J are TRBV27 and TRBJ2-7; the match to TRBD1 covers 7 bases. There are 11 residues in the CDR3. The junction had 3 bases not matched to a gene; V was cut back by 8 bases and J by 5 bases. Germline V gene data show CDR1 as MNHEY and CDR2 as SMNVEV (reference sequence). The CDR3 DNA is TGTGCCAGCGGCAGGGGGAACGAGCAGTACTTC. Its protein product is CASGRGNEQYF.

Here the CDR3 DNA reads TGTGCCAGCAGAACGAGGCAGGGGGTTAGCACTGAAGCTTTCTTT. Its translation is CASRTRQGVSTEAFF. This chain connects TRBV6-5 to TRBJ1-1; 7 bases align to TRBD1. Germline values: CDR1 MNHEY, CDR2 SVGAGI. The CDR3 contains 15 residues. V gave up 6 bases and J gave up 4 bases; unmatched junction bases: 11.

As concerns this clone: This CDR3 is also generated by other DNA sequences in the sample. This chain links TRBV9 with TRBJ2-1, with TRBD2 matching 12 bases. CDR3 size: 16 residues. V dropped 2 bases and J dropped 5; count of bases not matched to a gene: 5. CDR1 is SGDLS, CDR2 YYNGEE, per germline. Here the CDR3 DNA reads TGTGCCAGCAGCGTTGGACTAGCGGGGCTTAACAATGAGCAGTTCTTC. Its protein is CASSVGLAGLNNEQFF.

The chain carries TRBV30 and TRBJ2-1; 8 bases align to TRBD2. V lost 3 bases and J lost 3; bases outside the gene matches: 4. The V gene's germline CDR1 is GTSNPN and CDR2 SVGIG (reference sequence). The CDR3 has 14 residues. The CDR3 loop is CAWSRGGVYNEQFF. In nucleotides, the CDR3 is TGTGCCTGGAGCCGGGGGGGGGTCTACAATGAGCAGTTCTTC.

The J gene is TRBJ2-7, the V gene TRBV21-1; the D call of TRBD2 is as the table states it, not checked on the DNA. TRBV21-1 is flagged as a pseudogene. The CDR3 spans 16 residues. This CDR3 is CASSKGGVPGFYEQYV. Written as DNA, the CDR3 is TGTGCCAGCAGCAAAGGGGGGGTACCGGGCTTCTACGAGCAGTACGTC.

This clone was counted between two and nine times. V is TRBV7-9 and J is TRBJ1-2, with D tentatively TRBD1 (5 bases). Germline CDR1 and CDR2: SEHNR and FQNEAQ (reference sequence). This CDR3 region has 15 residues. Trimming pared 2 bases from V and 6 bases from J, leaving 16 bases between. DNA for the CDR3: TGTGCCAGCAGCTTACCCATCATGGGAGGGGATGGCTACACCTTC. Protein product: CASSLPIMGGDGYTF.

This chain uses TRBV5-4 with TRBJ1-2; 7 nucleotides line up with TRBD1. J was trimmed by 3 bases and V by 1 base; bases with no gene match: 3. The germline V gene encodes CDR1 SGHNT and CDR2 YYREEE (reference sequence). This CDR3 region has 14 residues. CDR3 nucleotides: TGTGCCAGCAGCTTGCCGGGACAGTACTATGGCTACACCTTC. It yields the protein CASSLPGQYYGYTF. Full variable domain (missing parts from reference TRBV5-4 and TRBJ1-2): ETGVTQSPTHLIKTRGQQVTLRCSSQSGHNTVSWYQQALGQGPQFIFQYYREEENGRGNFPPRFSGLQFPNYSSELNVNALELDDSALYLCASSLPGQYYGYTFGSGTRLTVV.

This chain uses TRBV18 with TRBJ2-1, with 7 bases that match TRBD1. Per germline, CDR1 KGHSH and CDR2 LQKENI. J lost 2 bases, V lost 3 bases, and 1 base had no gene match. The CDR3 is 14 amino acids. Here the CDR3 DNA reads TGTGCCAGCTCACCGCAGGGGGCCTACAATGAGCAGTTCTTC. This translates into CASSPQGAYNEQFF.

This clone was picked up a small number of times. This chain connects TRBV11-3 to TRBJ2-1; TRBD2 is a possible D gene (6 bases). Germline V gene sequence: CDR1 SGHNT, CDR2 YENEEA. V gave up 1 base and J gave up 2 bases, with 9 bases separating them. The CDR3 has 15 residues. The CDR3 nucleotides read TGTGCCAGCAGCTTAGCGGGGGAGACCTACAATGAGCAGTTCTTC. Translated, it gives CASSLAGETYNEQFF.

This clone occurred once. J is TRBJ1-2 and V is TRBV10-3, with a weak D call TRBD1 (6 bases). CDR1 is ENHRY and CDR2 is SYGVKD in the germline V gene. This CDR3 is built from 14 residues. V lost 11 bases and J lost 3, with 19 bases in between. The CDR3 bases are TGTGCCGTCTCCGGGACACCCCCAGACTATGGCTACACCTTC. Amino acids: CAVSGTPPDYGYTF.

CDR3 coding DNA: TGTGCCAGCAGCCAGACTTTTTTCCAGCGGGGGGGCCATGAGCAGTTCTTC. This gives the protein CASSQTFFQRGGHEQFF. The chain uses TRBV3-1 (or the pseudogene TRBV3-2) and TRBJ2-1, with 10 positions matching TRBD2. The germline gives CDR1 LGHDT, CDR2 YNNKEL (reference sequence). This CDR3 is 17 amino acids long. V was clipped by 3 bases and J by 8 bases; unmatched bases: 13.

This clone was detected once. J is TRBJ2-3 and V is TRBV5-1; 9 bases fit TRBD1. The CDR3 loop spans 16 amino acids. Losses at the gene ends were 4 bases for V and 2 bases for J; bases not matched to a gene: 8. The germline CDR1 and CDR2 sequences are SGHRS and YFSETQ. The CDR3 reads CASSAGTGRLTDTQYF. The CDR3 DNA sequence: TGCGCCAGCAGCGCCGGGACAGGGAGACTCACAGATACGCAGTATTTT.

This chain joins TRBV5-1 and TRBJ1-1; 10 bases are a match to TRBD1. Germline V gene sequence: CDR1 SGHRS, CDR2 YFSETQ. Trimming cost V 4 bases and J 8 bases; bases outside gene matches: 8. The CDR3 runs to 14 residues. CDR3 amino acids: CASSQGTGVGEAFF. The CDR3, as DNA: TGCGCCAGCAGCCAAGGGACAGGGGTCGGGGAAGCTTTCTTT.

This chain uses TRBV7-3 with TRBJ1-2; 7 nucleotides line up with TRBD1. Trimming at V came to 5 bases and at J to 0 bases, leaving 9 bases not matched to a gene. There are 16 residues in the CDR3. In germline, CDR1 is SGHTA, CDR2 FQGTGA. The DNA of the CDR3 is TGTGCCAGCAGCGCCACGGACAGGAGCACTAACTATGGCTACACCTTC. Residues: CASSATDRSTNYGYTF. Combining the CDR3 with reference TRBV7-3 and TRBJ1-2 gives the whole variable domain GAGVSQTPSNKVTEKGKYVELRCDPISGHTALYWYRQSLGQGPEFLIYFQGTGAADDSGLPNDRFFAVRPEGSVSTLKIQRTERGDSAVYLCASSATDRSTNYGYTFGSGTRLTVV.

CDR3 nucleotides: TGCGCCAGCAGCAACAGCTTTGGGTATGGCTACACCTTC. It specifies CASSNSFGYGYTF. This rearrangement joins TRBV5-1 to TRBJ1-2, with D unclear. This CDR3 is 13 amino acids long. Germline-derived CDR1 and CDR2 are SGHRS and YFSETQ. Trimming removed 4 bases at V and 5 bases at J, with 12 bases between.

This clone was observed a handful of times. This chain links TRBV14 with TRBJ2-1; 10 bases are a match to TRBD1. The J segment lost 7 bases and the V segment lost 2 bases, leaving 8 bases of the junction unmatched. The CDR3 is 16 amino acids. Germline V gives CDR1 SGHDN, CDR2 FVKESK. The CDR3 nucleotides are TGTGCCAGCAGCCAACCGGGAGGGACAGGGGCAAATGAGCAGTTCTTC. Amino acids: CASSQPGGTGANEQFF.

The chain is built from TRBV19 and TRBJ1-1; 7 nucleotides agree with TRBD1. There are 14 residues in the CDR3. Trimming removed 5 bases from V and 2 bases from J; junction bases left unmatched: 5. The germline V gene has CDR1 LNHDA and CDR2 SQIVND (reference sequence). The CDR3 is CASSGGQFNTEAFF. The DNA for the CDR3 is TGTGCCAGTAGTGGGGGACAGTTTAACACTGAAGCTTTCTTT.

This clone has at least ten counts. This sample also contains other DNA sequences that code for the same CDR3. The chain has TRBV7-2 and TRBJ2-3; TRBD2 matches at 9 bases. This CDR3 is built from 16 residues. V lost 2 bases and J lost 0; bases outside the gene matches: 3. Germline V CDR1 and CDR2: SGHTA, FQGNSA. CDR3 in DNA: TGTGCCAGCAGCTTAAGGCTAGCGGGGAGCACAGATACGCAGTATTTT. Protein: CASSLRLAGSTDTQYF.

This clone showed up just once. This chain connects TRBV5-4 to TRBJ2-3, with D tentatively TRBD2 (7 bases). This CDR3 region has 18 residues. The V gene lost 5 bases and the J gene lost 4 bases, with 26 bases spanning the gap. CDR1 is SGHNT and CDR2 is YYREEE in the germline V gene (reference sequence). The CDR3 loop reads CASRGGQGIVPSADTQYF. DNA of the CDR3: TGTGCCAGCAGGGGGGGGCAGGGTATAGTTCCGAGCGCAGATACGCAGTATTTT.

The chain recombines TRBV6-2 or TRBV6-3 with TRBJ1-3; D gene ambiguous. Germline assignment: CDR1 MNHEY and CDR2 SVGEGT. The CDR3 sequence is 14 residues long. Trimming stripped 5 bases from V and 4 bases from J, with 12 bases between. The CDR3 loop is CASSLRSAGNTIYF. The DNA for the CDR3 is TGTGCCAGCAGTCTTCGTAGTGCCGGAAACACCATATATTTT.

The chain carries TRBV29-1 and TRBJ1-2; 8 bases match TRBD1. CDR3 length: 13 residues. With 7 bases clipped from V and 8 bases from J, the junction kept 12 bases outside the gene matches. The germline V gene has CDR1 SQVTM and CDR2 ANQGSEA. The CDR3 bases are TGCAGCGCCGGACAGGGAGGTGGCGCAGGCTACACCTTC. Translated: CSAGQGGGAGYTF.